This is a list of T cell receptor beta chains from one sample in a study of CD8 T cells in ankylosing spondylitis. TCRdb re-called the 5' RACE reads with MiXCR, one entry per CDR3 protein. The sample has 700,000 to 1,000,000 distinct CDR3 sequences, over 9.5% seen once. Sample: blood, either unsorted or a sorted T cell fraction (not recorded which). These receptors all stem from a male donor with ankylosing spondylitis. The CDR3 runs from the conserved cysteine through the conserved F or W. D genes are given only for firm matches. Clone size, where shown, is once, few, many, or a class for clones that have expanded.

>TRBJ2-7|TRBV20-1|NA|many
TGCAGTGCTAGAGCGGCCTTCTACGAGCAGTACTTC
CSARAAFYEQYF
>TRBJ1-1|TRBV12-3/TRBV12-4|TRBD1|NA
TGTGCCAGCAGTTTGGGGTCGCCGGGACAGCGGTTT
CASSLGSPGQRF
>TRBJ2-7|TRBV29-1|NA|many
TGCAGCGTTGAAGATCCTAAACAGGGTTTCGAGCAGTACTTC
CSVEDPKQGFEQYF
>TRBJ2-1|TRBV5-1|TRBD1|NA
TGCGCCAGCAGCTTGTGGGGACAGGGCAGTGGTGAGCAGTTCTTC
CASSLWGQGSGEQFF
>TRBJ1-5|TRBV27|TRBD1|many
TGTGCCAGCAGTATAAACAGGGGATTTAGCAATCAGCCCCAGCATTTT
CASSINRGFSNQPQHF
>TRBJ1-2|TRBV20-1|TRBD1|NA
TGCAGTGCTAGTTCGTCACTGTCAGGGGGGTACTATGGCTACACCTTC
CSASSSLSGGYYGYTF
>TRBJ1-2|TRBV19|NA|few
TGTGCCAGTAGTCCTACCGGGCATAGGGGTGGCTACACCTTC
CASSPTGHRGGYTF
>TRBJ2-3|TRBV20-1|TRBD2|many
TGCAGTGCTCCTACTAGCGGGAGGACAGATACGCAGTATTTT
CSAPTSGRTDTQYF
>TRBJ2-1|TRBV12-3/TRBV12-4|TRBD2|many
TGTGCCAGCAGTTTAGCCCTACTAGCGGGGGGCTACAATGAGCAGTTCTTC
CASSLALLAGGYNEQFF
>TRBJ2-3|TRBV29-1|NA|many
TGCAGCGTTGATACAGCCCGAACTAGCACAGATACGCAGTATTTT
CSVDTARTSTDTQYF
>TRBJ2-3|TRBV7-2|TRBD2|NA
TGTGCCAGCAGGCCCGGACTAGTATCAGATACGCAGTATTTT
CASRPGLVSDTQYF
>TRBJ2-3|TRBV10-3|NA|few
TGTGCCGCCACCGAGGGGGATACGCAGTATTTT
CAATEGDTQYF
>TRBJ2-5|TRBV7-2|NA|many
TGTGCCAGCAGCTTAGAGGCGGGCCCAAGAACCCAGTACTTC
CASSLEAGPRTQYF
>TRBJ2-7|TRBV5-1|NA|many
TGCGCCAGCAGCTTGTCAGGGGCCGGCGAGCAGTACTTC
CASSLSGAGEQYF
>TRBJ1-1|TRBV5-5|TRBD1|many
TGTGCCAGCAGCTCCGGACAGGGGAGATGGAACACTGAAGCTTTCTTT
CASSSGQGRWNTEAFF
>TRBJ1-2|TRBV20-1|NA|NA
TGCAGTGCTCACGGGGGTCTCTATGGCTACACCTTC
CSAHGGLYGYTF
>TRBJ2-1|TRBV29-1|TRBD1|NA
TGCAGCGTTGAACCCTCTTTAGGGGGCCGCCTCTCCTACAATGAGCAGTTCTTC
CSVEPSLGGRLSYNEQFF
>TRBJ2-5|TRBV20-1|TRBD2|NA
TGCAGTGCTTATCATACCCTAGCGGGAGTGGCGGGAAAGACCCAGTACTTC
CSAYHTLAGVAGKTQYF
>TRBJ2-3|TRBV20-1|TRBD2|few
TGCAAGGGGAGTCTAGCGGGGGCAGATACGCAGTATTTT
CKGSLAGADTQYF
>TRBJ1-1|TRBV20-1|TRBD1|NA
TGCAGTGCTAGAACCCATACAGGGGGATGGACTGAAGCTTTCTTT
CSARTHTGGWTEAFF
>TRBJ1-1|TRBV4-2|NA|few
TGTGCCAGCAGCCAAGCGAGCAGGGTAGCTTTCTTT
CASSQASRVAFF
>TRBJ2-7|TRBV28|NA|NA
TGTGCCAGCAGTTTTCCGAGGGGGACACGTAGCGAGCAGTACTTC
CASSFPRGTRSEQYF
>TRBJ1-2|TRBV5-1|NA|NA
TGCGCCAGCACCAGGGACTTATGGAACTATGGCTACACCTTC
CASTRDLWNYGYTF
>TRBJ2-7|TRBV20-1|TRBD1|few
TGCAGTGCTAGTGCCGACAGGGGCTACGAGCAGTACTTC
CSASADRGYEQYF
>TRBJ2-1|TRBV14|NA|few
TGTGCCAGCAGCCAAGGATTTAGCGGCAATGAGCAGTTCTTC
CASSQGFSGNEQFF
>TRBJ2-7|TRBV2|NA|NA
TGTGCCAGCAATCCTAGCACCTACTACGAGCAGTACTTC
CASNPSTYYEQYF
>TRBJ1-2|TRBV7-2|NA|NA
TGTGCCAGCAGCGGGATTTCTAAAGGAGGCTACACCTTC
CASSGISKGGYTF
>TRBJ2-1|TRBV18|TRBD1|NA
TGTGCCAGCTCACCTCGACAGGGGGCGTACAATGAGCAGTTCTTC
CASSPRQGAYNEQFF
>TRBJ2-5|TRBV20-1|NA|NA
TGCAGTGCTATCGGTAGACTAGATGCGTCCCAGTACCAAGAGACCCAGTACTTC
CSAIGRLDASQYQETQYF
>TRBJ1-2|TRBV20-1|TRBD1|NA
TGCAGTGCTCTAGGACAGGCCCGTGGCTACACCTTC
CSALGQARGYTF
>TRBJ1-5|TRBV7-9|TRBD1|few
TGTGCCAGCAGCTCTGACAGGGGCTATAGCAATCAGCCCCAGCATTTT
CASSSDRGYSNQPQHF
>TRBJ2-3|TRBV15|TRBD2|NA
TGTGCCACCAGCAGGGTACTAGCGGGGGGGCAAGATACGCAGTATTTT
CATSRVLAGGQDTQYF